One sample yielded the 17 T cell receptor beta chains listed below, sequenced in a study of somatic mutations in cytotoxic T cells in rheumatoid arthritis (dated by TCRdb to the late 2010s). The method was the immunoSEQ multiplex PCR assay. TCRdb carries this immuneACCESS record with in-frame sequences only. Its versions omit some clonotypes, under half of them owing to an unresolved V gene in the studies checked, with the rest unexplained. In all, the sample holds roughly 2,200 clones, and more than 70% of those were seen once. About 48% of the sample belongs to the ten largest clones. The sequenced sample was CD8+ T cells sorted from blood. These receptors came from a woman aged 40 to 49 with rheumatoid arthritis.

This rearrangement joins TRBV27 to TRBJ2-7, with 7 bases matching TRBD1. The CDR3 totals 12 residues. Germline CDR1 and CDR2: MNHEY and SMNVEV (reference sequence). With V trimmed by 5 bases and J by 6 bases, 4 bases remained unmatched. Here the CDR3 reads CASSQDRLEQYF. CDR3 nucleotides: TGTGCCAGCAGTCAGGACAGGCTCGAGCAGTACTTC.

The chain is built from TRBV25-1 and TRBJ2-7, with D perhaps matching TRBD1 (7 bases). V was trimmed by 4 bases and J by 7 bases, leaving 17 bases between them. Germline CDR1 reads MGHDK; CDR2 reads SYGVNS. This CDR3 has 14 amino acids. This CDR3 reads CASSGRKGAGEQYF. CDR3 bases: TGTGCCAGCAGTGGACGAAAGGGGGCGGGAGAGCAGTACTTC.

This chain connects TRBV2 to TRBJ1-5, with D tentatively TRBD1 (6 bases). Germline assignment: CDR1 SNHLY and CDR2 FYNNEI. The V end lost 4 bases, the J end lost 0 bases, and 7 bases lay between the germline ends. This CDR3 has 14 residues. This CDR3 reads CASSGGHSNQPQHF. For the CDR3, the DNA is TGTGCCAGCAGTGGGGGACATAGCAATCAGCCCCAGCATTTT.

The table lists this clone with a count of one. V is TRBV7-2 and J is TRBJ1-1; tentative D call: TRBD1 (6 bases). V was trimmed by 1 base and J by 3 bases, leaving 9 bases between them. The V gene's germline CDR1 is SGHTA and CDR2 FQGNSA. The length of the CDR3 is 14 residues. CDR3 coding DNA: TGTGCCAGCAGCTTAGGCCAGGGGTACACTGAAGCTTTCTTT. It is translated as CASSLGQGYTEAFF.

The rearrangement links TRBV28 to TRBJ1-1; 9 bases align to TRBD1. Unmatched junction bases numbered 3, after V lost 0 bases and J lost 4 bases. Germline V lookup: CDR1 MDHEN, CDR2 SYDVKM. The CDR3 is 15 amino acids. The CDR3 nucleotides read TGTGCCAGCAGTTTATGGGGGACAGGGAGCACTGAAGCTTTCTTT. This translates into CASSLWGTGSTEAFF.

The chain employs TRBV15 and TRBJ2-7, with 8 bases identical to TRBD1. The CDR3 spans 14 residues. CDR1 and CDR2 from the germline V gene are LNHNV and YYDKDF (reference sequence). V was clipped by 6 bases and J by 2 bases; unmatched bases: 6. CDR3 bases: TGTGCCACCAGTTCCGGGACAGGTACCTACGAGCAGTACTTC. The encoded protein is CATSSGTGTYEQYF.

The chain has TRBV5-1 and TRBJ2-5, with D possibly matching TRBD1 (5 bases). The CDR3 totals 13 residues. The V end was cut by 0 bases, the J end by 2 bases, with 5 bases between. Germline V lookup: CDR1 SGHRS, CDR2 YFSETQ. Here the CDR3 DNA reads TGCGCCAGCAGCTTGGGACAGCAAGAGACCCAGTACTTC. This gives the protein CASSLGQQETQYF. The full variable domain, with the rest looked up from reference TRBV5-1 and TRBJ2-5, is KAGVTQTPRYLIKTRGQQVTLSCSPISGHRSVSWYQQTPGQGLQFLFEYFSETQRNKGNFPGRFSGRQFSNSRSEMNVSTLELGDSALYLCASSLGQQETQYFGPGTRLLVL.

The chain combines TRBV14 with TRBJ2-7; no definite D call. CDR3 length: 14 residues. The germline V gene encodes CDR1 SGHDN and CDR2 FVKESK. V shed 0 bases and J shed 6 bases, with 12 bases lying between them. CDR3 sequence (DNA): TGTGCCAGCAGCCAAGAAACAGTAAGTCCCGAGCAGTACTTC. Encoded protein: CASSQETVSPEQYF.

This chain uses TRBV5-4 with TRBJ1-6; 9 bases are shared with TRBD1. V lost 2 bases, J lost 10 bases, and 4 bases stayed unmatched. The CDR3 is 14 residues long. CDR1 is SGHNT, CDR2 YYREEE, per germline (reference sequence). CDR3 DNA: TGTGCCAGCAGCTTACAGGGGGCTGGGTCACCCCTCCACTTT. Protein sequence: CASSLQGAGSPLHF.

A few counts support this clone. The chain has TRBV25-1 and TRBJ2-7; weak D call: TRBD1 (6 bases). CDR3 length: 13 residues. Trimming left V 6 bases short and J 2 bases short, with 11 bases between. Per germline, CDR1 MGHDK and CDR2 SYGVNS. The CDR3 region is CASSSGTTYEQYF. In DNA form, the CDR3 reads TGTGCCAGCAGCTCCGGGACAACCTACGAGCAGTACTTC.

This clone is large (0.1 to 1%) by share. This chain links TRBV4-3 with TRBJ2-3; 10 positions agree with TRBD2. Germline values: CDR1 LGHNA, CDR2 YSLEER. V was pared by 0 bases and J by 3 bases, with 3 bases of the junction left unmatched. This CDR3 region has 16 residues. CDR3 residues: CASSQDGLAETDTQYF. Here the CDR3 DNA reads TGCGCCAGCAGCCAAGACGGACTAGCGGAAACAGATACGCAGTATTTT.

In this sample, this clone turned up a few times. A single base is all that separates this from a far larger clone, so a read error is likely. V is TRBV13 and J is TRBJ2-7, with a possible D match to TRBD1 (6 bases). This CDR3 region has 13 residues. Germline V gives CDR1 PRHDT, CDR2 FYEKMQ (reference sequence). The ends were cut back, 4 bases at V and 2 bases at J, with 9 bases in the middle. CDR3 region: CASSSGTPYEQYF. For the CDR3, the DNA is TGTGCCAGCAGCTCCGGGACACCCTACGAGCAGTACTTC.

The genes are TRBV7-9 and TRBJ2-2; the match to TRBD1 covers 7 bases. The V and J ends lost 5 bases and 5 bases, in that order; junction bases with no gene match: 5. The germline V gene encodes CDR1 SEHNR and CDR2 FQNEAQ (reference sequence). This CDR3 is built from 14 residues. The CDR3 DNA sequence: TGTGCCAGCAGCCTACGACAGGGAACCGGGGAGCTGTTTTTT. The encoded protein is CASSLRQGTGELFF. Looking up the rest from reference TRBV7-9 and TRBJ2-2 gives the full variable domain: DTGVSQNPRHKITKRGQNVTFRCDPISEHNRLYWYRQTLGQGPEFLTYFQNEAQLEKSRLLSDRFSAERPKGSFSTLEIQRTEQGDSAMYLCASSLRQGTGELFFGEGSRLTVL.

The J gene is TRBJ2-1, the V gene TRBV5-1; 8 bases are shared with TRBD2. Germline CDR1 is SGHRS and CDR2 is YFSETQ. The CDR3 spans 15 residues. V dropped 3 bases and J dropped 4; count of bases not matched to a gene: 6. CDR3 amino acids: CASSSTGGQYNEQFF. The CDR3 DNA is TGCGCCAGCAGCTCGACGGGGGGGCAGTACAATGAGCAGTTCTTC.

This clone was counted a single time. The chain employs TRBV7-9 and TRBJ2-1, with 8 bases fitting TRBD2. V trimming: 5 bases; J trimming: 9 bases; junction bases outside the gene matches: 18. The CDR3 is 17 residues long. The germline V gene encodes CDR1 SEHNR and CDR2 FQNEAQ (reference sequence). CDR3 loop: CASSDLDPGLEFSEQFF. In nucleotides, the CDR3 is TGTGCCAGCAGCGACTTAGATCCGGGACTAGAGTTCAGTGAGCAGTTCTTC. Filled out from reference TRBV7-9 and TRBJ2-1, the complete variable domain reads DTGVSQNPRHKITKRGQNVTFRCDPISEHNRLYWYRQTLGQGPEFLTYFQNEAQLEKSRLLSDRFSAERPKGSFSTLEIQRTEQGDSAMYLCASSDLDPGLEFSEQFFGPGTRLTVL.

The chain joins TRBV11-2 to TRBJ2-3, with 12 bases aligning to TRBD2. CDR3 length equals 16 residues. The germline V gene has CDR1 SGHAT and CDR2 FQNNGV. J lost 7 bases, V lost 4 bases, and 9 bases had no gene match. Here the CDR3 reads CASSSSSGLAGYTQYF. In DNA, the CDR3 is TGTGCCAGCAGCTCTTCCAGCGGACTAGCGGGATATACGCAGTATTTT. The whole variable domain, filled in from reference TRBV11-2 and TRBJ2-3, reads EAGVAQSPRYKIIEKRQSVAFWCNPISGHATLYWYQQILGQGPKLLIQFQNNGVVDDSQLPKDRFSAERLKGVDSTLKIQPAKLEDSAVYLCASSSSSGLAGYTQYFGPGTRLTVL.

For the CDR3, the DNA is TGTGCCAGCAGCTTAGAGGGACAGGGGTTTTGGAACACTGAAGCTTTCTTT. It encodes CASSLEGQGFWNTEAFF. The chain combines TRBV7-2 with TRBJ1-1, with TRBD1 matching over 10 bases. Germline trimming cut 1 base from V and 1 base from J; bases unmatched to any gene: 6. The germline gives CDR1 SGHTA, CDR2 FQGNSA. This CDR3 spans 17 amino acids.